This T cell receptor beta chain was profiled in a study of vaccination and CD4 T cells after COVID-19. With regard to this clonotype: Its antigen is still unknown.

Treatment denoted: approximately 9-day PBMC culture with coronavirus spike peptide pools or control peptides (ViraFEST assay). Trimming left V 6 bases short and J 4 bases short, with 15 bases between. CDR1 is SGHNT, CDR2 YYREEE, per germline (reference sequence). CDR3 size: 14 residues. Study-level points and caveats: In convalescent patients, 304 of 307 vaccine-specific clones were mono-reactive for SARS-CoV-2 spike.

Cultured CD4+ T cell DNA underwent sequencing with the Oncomine TCR Beta short-read assay. It was from cultured CD4+ T cells that genomic DNA was extracted. A single record per CDR3 protein comes from TCRdb applying MiXCR to the PCR reads. Of about 13,000 distinct CDR3 sequences in the sample, around 29% were seen once. The sequenced sample was CD4+ T cells from blood, cultured in vitro, obtained before SARS-CoV-2 vaccination. The clonotype originates from a human donor who received a COVID-19 vaccine. The V call is TRBV5-4, the J call TRBJ2-3, with a weak D call TRBD1 (5 bases). The CDR3 loop is CASKGEFRADTQYF. CDR3 coding DNA: TGTGCCAGCAAAGGTGAATTCAGGGCAGATACGCAGTATTTT. The full variable domain, its missing parts supplied by reference TRBV5-4 and TRBJ2-3, is ETGVTQSPTHLIKTRGQQVTLRCSSQSGHNTVSWYQQALGQGPQFIFQYYREEENGRGNFPPRFSGLQFPNYSSELNVNALELDDSALYLCASKGEFRADTQYFGPGTRLTVL.